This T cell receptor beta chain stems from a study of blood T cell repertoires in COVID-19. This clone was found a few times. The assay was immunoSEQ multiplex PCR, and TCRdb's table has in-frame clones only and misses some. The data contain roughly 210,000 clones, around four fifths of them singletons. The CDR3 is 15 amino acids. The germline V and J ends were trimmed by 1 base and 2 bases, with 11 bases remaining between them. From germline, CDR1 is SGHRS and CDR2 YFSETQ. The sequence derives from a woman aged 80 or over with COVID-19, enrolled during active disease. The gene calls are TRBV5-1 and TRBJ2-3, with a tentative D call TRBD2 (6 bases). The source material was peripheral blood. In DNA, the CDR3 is TGCGCCAGCAGCTTGCTTGCGGGGACCACAGATACGCAGTATTTT. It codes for CASSLLAGTTDTQYF.